These 31 T cell receptor beta chains were all obtained from the same sample, sequenced in a study of blood T cell repertoires in COVID-19 (dated by TCRdb to the early 2020s). Receptor amplification or capture employed the immunoSEQ multiplex PCR assay. TCRdb took over this immuneACCESS table, retaining in-frame rearrangements with V and J assigned. Such tables are incomplete; in checked studies, under half of the missing clones stem from an unresolved V gene, and the remainder is unexplained. This sample lists a few hundred thousand clones; around 90% were detected once. The ten largest clones add up to around 2.3% of the sample. Source material: peripheral blood. All receptors come from a woman in her fifties or sixties with COVID-19, enrolled during active disease.

The chain recombines TRBV7-8 with TRBJ1-5; TRBD1 matches at 8 bases. The CDR3 is 14 amino acids. Per germline, CDR1 SGHVS and CDR2 FQNEAQ. J gave up 7 bases and V 6 bases, and 8 bases lay outside the gene matches. The CDR3 nucleotides are TGTGCCAGCAGAGCAGGACAGGGACAGCAGCCCCAGCATTTT. Its protein is CASRAGQGQQPQHF.

The chain uses TRBV7-2 and TRBJ1-2, with D possibly TRBD1 on 6 matching bases. The CDR3 loop spans 16 amino acids. Trimming removed 5 bases at V and 0 bases at J, with 16 bases between. Germline values: CDR1 SGHTA, CDR2 FQGNSA. For the CDR3, the DNA is TGTGCCAGCAGCCCCCAAACAGGGCCGGCTAACTATGGCTACACCTTC. Translated, it gives CASSPQTGPANYGYTF.

The chain joins TRBV7-2 to TRBJ1-4; 10 bases are a match to TRBD1. The germline V gene has CDR1 SGHTA and CDR2 FQGNSA. The CDR3 loop spans 15 amino acids. J gave up 8 bases and V 5 bases, and 8 bases lay outside the gene matches. The CDR3 DNA sequence: TGTGCCAGCAGCCTTCAGACAGGGGGCGAAGAAAAACTGTTTTTT. Translating it yields CASSLQTGGEEKLFF.

Concerning this clone: Other DNA sequences in the same sample also yield this CDR3. This chain joins TRBV9 and TRBJ1-1; a weak D match, TRBD1 (5 bases). Germline V gene sequence: CDR1 SGDLS, CDR2 YYNGEE. The CDR3 length is 14 residues. Trimming stripped 0 bases from V and 5 bases from J, with 11 bases between. CDR3 protein: CASSVAGEGTEAFF. The CDR3 nucleotides read TGTGCCAGCAGCGTAGCGGGGGAGGGGACTGAAGCTTTCTTT. Full variable domain (remainder filled in from reference TRBV9 and TRBJ1-1): DSGVTQTPKHLITATGQRVTLRCSPRSGDLSVYWYQQSLDQGLQFLIQYYNGEERAKGNILERFSAQQFPDLHSELNLSSLELGDSALYFCASSVAGEGTEAFFGQGTRLTVV.

This clone was detected only once. The gene calls are TRBV18 and TRBJ1-2; no clear D gene. There are 15 residues in the CDR3. The V end was cut by 3 bases, the J end by 5 bases, with 16 bases between. CDR1 is KGHSH, CDR2 LQKENI, per germline. The CDR3 sequence: CASSPAGSDGYGYTF. The CDR3 coding sequence is TGTGCCAGCTCACCTGCGGGCTCGGATGGGTATGGCTACACCTTC.

This rearrangement joins TRBV7-8 to TRBJ2-4, with TRBD2 identical over 16 bases. This CDR3 has 21 amino acids. J gave up 7 bases and V 5 bases, and 20 bases lay outside the gene matches. Germline CDR1 is SGHVS and CDR2 is FQNEAQ. CDR3 nucleotides: TGTGCCAGCAGCACCTCCCTATCCGGGACTAGCGGGGGGGCATGGTTGAACATTCAGTACTTC. Residues: CASSTSLSGTSGGAWLNIQYF.

This rearrangement joins TRBV19 to TRBJ2-4; D might be TRBD2 (6 bases). Per germline, CDR1 LNHDA and CDR2 SQIVND (reference sequence). The ends were cut back, 0 bases at V and 15 bases at J, with 12 bases in the middle. The CDR3 is 12 amino acids. CDR3 protein: CASSIEGGKRYF. The DNA of the CDR3 is TGTGCCAGTAGTATAGAGGGGGGAAAACGGTACTTC.

The V and J genes are TRBV5-6 and TRBJ2-7; 13 bases agree with TRBD2. In germline, CDR1 is SGHDT, CDR2 YYEEEE. The CDR3 contains 16 residues. After removal of 2 bases from V and 2 bases from J, the junction contained 4 bases not matched to a gene. The CDR3, as DNA: TGTGCCAGCAGCTTCGGACTAGCGGGGGCCACCTACGAGCAGTACTTC. It yields the protein CASSFGLAGATYEQYF.

This rearrangement joins TRBV6-5 to TRBJ2-3; 11 nucleotides agree with TRBD2. This CDR3 is built from 16 residues. In germline, CDR1 is MNHEY, CDR2 SVGAGI. V shed 2 bases and J 4 bases; nucleotides not matched to a gene: 5. This CDR3 reads CASSYGSGGAPDTQYF. The CDR3, as DNA: TGTGCCAGCAGTTACGGTAGCGGGGGGGCCCCAGATACGCAGTATTTT.

The V and J genes are TRBV19 and TRBJ1-4, with a tentative D call TRBD1 (5 bases). Per the germline V gene, CDR1 is LNHDA and CDR2 is SQIVND (reference sequence). The V end was cut by 3 bases, the J end by 4 bases, with 15 bases between. This CDR3 contains 16 residues. The CDR3 spells CASSIGREVDNEKLFF. The CDR3 DNA reads as TGTGCCAGTAGTATCGGCAGGGAGGTGGATAATGAAAAACTGTTTTTT.

The chain carries TRBV28 and TRBJ1-2, with 7 bases identical to TRBD1. V shed 8 bases and J 6 bases; nucleotides not matched to a gene: 18. Per the germline V gene, CDR1 is MDHEN and CDR2 is SYDVKM. CDR3 length: 16 amino acids. Here the CDR3 reads CASSLGQAIHPHGYTF. CDR3 bases: TGTGCCAGCTCACTCGGACAGGCTATACACCCCCATGGCTACACCTTC.

This clone has just one count. CDR3 in DNA: TGTGCCAGCAGTCCGATGACAGGGGGCGGCCAAGCTTTCTTT. Its protein product is CASSPMTGGGQAFF. The gene calls are TRBV2 and TRBJ1-1; TRBD1 matches at 10 bases. V lost 5 bases, J lost 9 bases, and 9 bases stayed unmatched. Germline CDR1 and CDR2: SNHLY and FYNNEI. The CDR3 contains 14 residues.

The V and J genes are TRBV20-1 and TRBJ1-3; no definite D call. Germline V lookup: CDR1 DFQATT, CDR2 SNEGSKA (reference sequence). The CDR3 is 16 amino acids. V was trimmed by 3 bases and J by 2 bases, leaving 17 bases between them. In DNA form, the CDR3 reads TGCAGTGCTAGTTCCTTGGAGGGAGGTCCTGGAAACACCATATATTTT. This gives the protein CSASSLEGGPGNTIYF.

V is TRBV7-3 and J is TRBJ1-1; D unclear. CDR1 SGHTA and CDR2 FQGTGA come from the germline V gene. V gave up 0 bases and J gave up 0 bases, with 5 bases separating them. This CDR3 region has 14 residues. The CDR3 loop is CASSLTAMNTEAFF. The CDR3 DNA is TGTGCCAGCAGCTTAACAGCCATGAACACTGAAGCTTTCTTT.

V gene TRBV5-6 combines with J gene TRBJ1-2, with 9 bases matching TRBD1. J was trimmed by 6 bases and V by 7 bases; bases with no gene match: 19. This CDR3 is built from 17 residues. Germline CDR1 SGHDT, CDR2 YYEEEE. As DNA, the CDR3 is TGTGCCAGCGGTCGGAGGCTAACCGGGACAGGGCGAGATGGCTACACCTTC. Translation gives CASGRRLTGTGRDGYTF.

The chain links TRBV5-1 to TRBJ1-1, with TRBD1 identical over 9 bases. The V gene end was trimmed by 4 bases and the J gene end by 8 bases; junction bases not matched to a gene: 6. This CDR3 has 13 residues. Germline CDR1 and CDR2: SGHRS and YFSETQ. The CDR3 sequence is CASSTRTGEEAFF. The CDR3 DNA reads TGCGCCAGCAGCACGCGGACAGGGGAAGAAGCTTTCTTT.

The chain has TRBV11-3 and TRBJ1-1; possibly TRBD1 for D (5 bases). The CDR3 runs 13 residues. Germline CDR1 and CDR2: SGHNT and YENEEA. Trimming left V 1 base short and J 11 bases short, with 14 bases between. The CDR3 region is CASSLGGGDRAFF. Written as DNA, the CDR3 is TGTGCCAGCAGCTTAGGTGGAGGGGACCGGGCTTTCTTT.

This clone was seen a single time. V usage is TRBV25-1 and J usage is TRBJ2-7; D ambiguous. The V and J ends lost 7 bases and 0 bases respectively, with 10 bases between them. The CDR3 sequence is 13 residues long. CDR1 is MGHDK, CDR2 SYGVNS, per germline. DNA for the CDR3: TGTGCCAGCACCGACTTCAGCTCCTACGAGCAGTACTTC. It codes for CASTDFSSYEQYF.

The rearrangement joins TRBV28 to TRBJ1-1; 8 bases line up with TRBD1. V lost 7 bases, J lost 5 bases, and 12 bases stayed unmatched. CDR3 length: 15 residues. Per germline, CDR1 MDHEN and CDR2 SYDVKM. CDR3 sequence: CASTNDRGVETEAFF. CDR3 bases: TGTGCCAGCACCAACGACAGGGGAGTGGAAACTGAAGCTTTCTTT.

The V call is TRBV6-2 or TRBV6-3, the J call TRBJ1-5; possible D gene TRBD1, 6 bases. The CDR3 length is 17 residues. Germline CDR1 MNHEY, CDR2 SVGEGT. V was trimmed by 3 bases and J by 0 bases, leaving 15 bases between them. The CDR3 reads CASSYRGAGYSNQPQHF. CDR3 DNA sequence: TGTGCCAGCAGTTATCGGGGGGCAGGTTATAGCAATCAGCCCCAGCATTTT.

J is TRBJ1-2 and V is TRBV27, with 8 bases fitting TRBD1. The germline gives CDR1 MNHEY, CDR2 SMNVEV (reference sequence). Germline trimming cut 8 bases from V and 7 bases from J; bases unmatched to any gene: 6. The CDR3 runs 12 residues. The DNA for the CDR3 is TGTGCCAGCGGAGTGCAGGGGGCTGGCTACACCTTC. Protein sequence: CASGVQGAGYTF.

The V call is TRBV4-3, the J call TRBJ1-5; D is perhaps TRBD1 (5 bases). The CDR3 totals 15 residues. Germline V gives CDR1 LGHNA, CDR2 YSLEER. V was shortened by 1 base and J by 9 bases, with 16 bases between the two germline ends. The CDR3 nucleotides read TGCGCCAGCAGCCAAGCAGTTGGGGGGTATGGGCCCCAGCATTTT. This encodes CASSQAVGGYGPQHF.

The chain employs TRBV27 and TRBJ1-6; D gene unclear. Germline V gene data show CDR1 as MNHEY and CDR2 as SMNVEV (reference sequence). Trimming took 8 bases from V and 4 from J, leaving 6 bases between them. CDR3 length equals 12 residues. CDR3 DNA: TGTGCCAGCGGTCAGTATAATTCACCCCTCCACTTT. Translating gives CASGQYNSPLHF.

The genes are TRBV5-1 and TRBJ1-4; D is ambiguous. The CDR3 runs 14 residues. Trimming left V 0 bases short and J 5 bases short, with 8 bases between. Germline loops: CDR1 SGHRS, CDR2 YFSETQ. Written as DNA, the CDR3 is TGCGCCAGCAGCTTGGCTCCCGTAAATGAAAAACTGTTTTTT. The encoded protein is CASSLAPVNEKLFF.

This chain uses TRBV18 with TRBJ1-1; the D is unclear. CDR3 size: 17 residues. Trimming took off 1 base at V and 1 base at J, with 16 bases between the two ends. Germline V CDR1 and CDR2: KGHSH, LQKENI. CDR3 in amino acids: CASSPRRVDEENTEAFF. DNA for the CDR3: TGTGCCAGCTCACCACGGCGGGTTGACGAGGAGAACACTGAAGCTTTCTTT.

Here the CDR3 reads CASSFRDRDQPQHF. CDR3 in DNA: TGTGCCAGCAGCTTCCGGGACAGGGATCAGCCCCAGCATTTT. V and J are TRBV5-5 and TRBJ1-5; 9 bases match TRBD1. Germline trimming cut 2 bases from V and 5 bases from J; bases unmatched to any gene: 2. The germline CDR1 and CDR2 sequences are SGHKS and YYEKEE (reference sequence). This CDR3 region has 14 residues.

The chain carries TRBV6-5 and TRBJ1-2, with TRBD1 identical over 7 bases. The CDR3 is 15 amino acids. Germline V gene data show CDR1 as MNHEY and CDR2 as SVGAGI. Germline trimming cut 1 base from V and 5 bases from J; bases unmatched to any gene: 7. The CDR3 sequence is CASSYWTGHDYGYTF. The CDR3 DNA is TGTGCCAGCAGTTACTGGACAGGCCATGATTATGGCTACACCTTC.

The CDR3 DNA reads TGCGCCAGCAGGGAGGGGCCAAACAATCAGCCCCAGCATTTT. Its translation: CASREGPNNQPQHF. This sequence joins TRBV5-1 and TRBJ1-5; possible D gene TRBD1, 5 bases. V dropped 5 bases and J dropped 3 bases, with 12 bases sitting between them. Germline CDR1 is SGHRS and CDR2 is YFSETQ. The CDR3 runs to 14 residues.

This chain joins TRBV9 and TRBJ1-1; D unclear. The CDR3 sequence is 14 residues long. Germline V CDR1 and CDR2: SGDLS, YYNGEE. V lost 0 bases and J lost 4, with 10 bases in between. The CDR3 loop reads CASSVGGEVTEAFF. The CDR3 DNA sequence: TGTGCCAGCAGCGTAGGCGGGGAAGTCACTGAAGCTTTCTTT.

V is TRBV4-2 and J is TRBJ1-1; 7 nucleotides align to TRBD1. With 3 bases clipped from V and 4 bases from J, the junction kept 5 bases outside the gene matches. Germline V gives CDR1 LGHNA, CDR2 YNFKEQ. CDR3 length: 14 amino acids. CDR3 coding DNA: TGTGCCAGCAGCCAGGAGACAGGGAGCACTGAAGCTTTCTTT. Protein sequence: CASSQETGSTEAFF.

The chain employs TRBV7-3 and TRBJ2-2; perhaps TRBD1 as D (6 bases). Looked up from germline, CDR1 is SGHTA and CDR2 is FQGTGA. The V end was cut by 2 bases, the J end by 2 bases, with 9 bases between. The CDR3 is 15 amino acids. The CDR3 DNA sequence: TGTGCCAGCAGCTTAGAGGGGACAAACACCGGGGAGCTGTTTTTT. Its protein product is CASSLEGTNTGELFF.